This T cell receptor beta chain was retrieved from a study of cytomegalovirus exposure and HLA in healthy donors. Study results and caveats: Later on, an analysis showed TCR association rates differing by HLA locus, with DRB1 the most and HLA-C the fewest.

The study ran its PCR with 60 Vbeta and 13 Jbeta primers. TCRdb keeps only in-frame clones here, not all; method: immunoSEQ multiplex PCR. This sample has 90,000 to 95,000 clones, with roughly 78% found just once. Germline V gene sequence: CDR1 LGHNT, CDR2 FRNRAP. The CDR3 runs to 15 residues. The germline V and J ends were trimmed by 1 base and 6 bases, with 16 bases remaining between them. Worth noting for this clone: The antigen is undetermined.

This clonotype was obtained from a male donor in good health and CMV-seropositive. Sequenced sample: PBMCs. The J gene is TRBJ2-7, the V gene TRBV12-5, with TRBD1 as a possible D gene (6 bases). The CDR3 DNA reads as TGTGCTAGTGGTTTGGGAACAGGGCCAAGGCCCGAGCAGTACTTC. Protein product: CASGLGTGPRPEQYF.